This T cell receptor (beta chain) is from a study of tumor-infiltrating lymphocytes in localized non-small cell lung cancer. TCRdb's copy holds only in-frame clones and misses some; the assay was immunoSEQ multiplex PCR. The repertoire consists of some 6,600 clones, with less than 80% occurring once and the leading ten covering 12%. Study findings and constraints: Available tissue quantity limited TCR sequencing to a patient subset.

The table lists this clone with a few counts. Its antigen is currently unknown. CDR1 and CDR2 (germline): SGHAT, FQNNGV. The CDR3 is 15 amino acids. V lost 1 base and J lost 4; bases outside the gene matches: 6. This chain uses TRBV11-2 with TRBJ2-5; 7 bases are a match to TRBD2. The sequenced material came from lung tumor tissue. The sequence came from a human donor with non-small cell lung cancer. The CDR3 bases are TGTGCCAGCAGCTTAGTATCAGGGAGGGGAGAGACCCAGTACTTC. This codes for CASSLVSGRGETQYF.